The next 29 T cell receptor beta chains were all read from a single sample in a study of blood T cell repertoires in COVID-19. Sequencing was performed with immunoSEQ multiplex PCR; in TCRdb, only in-frame clones are kept and a portion is missing. Of 180,000 or so clones listed, approximately 80% are singletons. Sequenced input: PBMCs or T cells enriched from blood (not recorded which). The source of these receptors is a woman aged 60-70 years who had recovered from COVID-19.

This clone was recorded only once. V and J are TRBV2 and TRBJ2-5; D might be TRBD1 (6 bases). The CDR3 extends over 15 amino acids. The V gene lost 2 bases and the J gene lost 5 bases, with 15 bases spanning the gap. Germline V gene lookup returns CDR1 SNHLY and CDR2 FYNNEI. The CDR3 bases are TGTGCCAGCAGTGAAAGTTGGACAGCACGGGAGACCCAGTACTTC. Translated: CASSESWTARETQYF.

The chain joins TRBV3-1 (or the pseudogene TRBV3-2) to TRBJ2-7, with D possibly TRBD1 on 5 matching bases. Trimming stripped 0 bases from V and 3 bases from J, with 12 bases between. This CDR3 has 15 residues. Looked up from germline, CDR1 is LGHDT and CDR2 is YNNKEL (reference sequence). CDR3 DNA sequence: TGTGCCAGCAGCCAAGATGGAGCCAGGGACTACGAGCAGTACTTC. Protein product: CASSQDGARDYEQYF.

The rearrangement joins TRBV10-3 to TRBJ2-1, with 11 bases identical to TRBD2. CDR1 is ENHRY and CDR2 is SYGVKD in the germline V gene. V gave up 6 bases and J gave up 4 bases; unmatched junction bases: 20. There are 20 residues in the CDR3. The CDR3: CAISTSVGGSRTSGYNEQFF. As DNA, the CDR3 is TGTGCCATCAGCACTTCTGTGGGGGGTTCACGGACTAGCGGGTACAATGAGCAGTTCTTC.

The chain combines TRBV28 with TRBJ1-5; TRBD1 agrees at 9 bases. The germline CDR1 and CDR2 sequences are MDHEN and SYDVKM. The CDR3 has 15 amino acids. V shed 6 bases and J 4 bases; nucleotides not matched to a gene: 7. The CDR3 reads CASRIYRGRNQPQHF. The DNA of the CDR3 is TGTGCCAGCAGAATCTACAGGGGGCGGAATCAGCCCCAGCATTTT.

The chain combines TRBV6-1 with TRBJ1-6; D might be TRBD1 (5 bases). CDR1 and CDR2 from the germline V gene are MNHNS and SASEGT. V gave up 0 bases and J gave up 11 bases, with 14 bases separating them. The CDR3 has 15 residues. The CDR3 region is CASSEAGPYRTPLHF. CDR3 coding DNA: TGTGCCAGCAGTGAAGCGGGGCCTTATCGTACACCCCTCCACTTT.

J is TRBJ1-1 and V is TRBV7-9; D is uncertain. Deletions cut 5 bases from V and 9 bases from J, with 10 bases between. Germline V lookup: CDR1 SEHNR, CDR2 FQNEAQ (reference sequence). The CDR3 is 11 residues long. The DNA of the CDR3 is TGTGCCAGCAGCGCCGAGAGGCAAGCTTTCTTT. Amino acid sequence: CASSAERQAFF.

The V and J genes are TRBV10-2 and TRBJ1-6; D not resolved. The germline gives CDR1 WSHSY, CDR2 SAAADI. The V end was cut by 3 bases, the J end by 10 bases, with 10 bases between. The CDR3 is 13 amino acids. The CDR3 DNA follows: TGCGCCAGCAGTGATCCGCCCCAGTCACCCCTCCACTTT. Translating it yields CASSDPPQSPLHF.

The chain links TRBV19 to TRBJ2-1; a weak D match, TRBD2 (6 bases). Germline V gene lookup returns CDR1 LNHDA and CDR2 SQIVND (reference sequence). The CDR3 spans 12 residues. V lost 6 bases and J 8 bases, leaving 11 bases between the germline ends. Here the CDR3 DNA reads TGTGCCAGTAGCCTGGGGGAGGATGAGCAGTTCTTC. Its translation is CASSLGEDEQFF.

The rearrangement links TRBV5-1 to TRBJ2-7, with 9 positions matching TRBD2. Germline values: CDR1 SGHRS, CDR2 YFSETQ. The CDR3 is made up of 16 amino acids. V lost 4 bases, J lost 6 bases, and 14 bases stayed unmatched. The CDR3 region is CASSRDWAGGPGEQYF. The CDR3 coding sequence is TGCGCCAGCAGCCGAGATTGGGCGGGAGGGCCCGGCGAGCAGTACTTC.

The chain links TRBV6-4 to TRBJ2-7, with 10 bases aligning to TRBD2. Germline CDR1 and CDR2: MRHNA and SNTAGT. V was clipped by 1 base and J by 0 bases; unmatched bases: 6. This CDR3 is built from 17 residues. The chain's CDR3 is CASSDFGTSESSYEQYF. The CDR3, as DNA: TGTGCCAGCAGTGACTTCGGGACTAGCGAGAGCTCCTACGAGCAGTACTTC.

V and J are TRBV9 and TRBJ2-5; 7 bases align to TRBD2. The CDR3 spans 14 residues. V shed 2 bases, J shed 4 bases, and the junction held 5 bases outside the gene matches. In germline, CDR1 is SGDLS, CDR2 YYNGEE. The CDR3 spells CASSVSAGIETQYF. CDR3 coding DNA: TGTGCCAGCAGCGTTTCAGCGGGGATAGAGACCCAGTACTTC. Filled out from reference TRBV9 and TRBJ2-5, the complete variable domain reads DSGVTQTPKHLITATGQRVTLRCSPRSGDLSVYWYQQSLDQGLQFLIQYYNGEERAKGNILERFSAQQFPDLHSELNLSSLELGDSALYFCASSVSAGIETQYFGPGTRLLVL.

There are many counts of this clone. The CDR3 spells CASSGRQGATMNTEAFF. The CDR3 DNA follows: TGTGCCAGCAGTGGGCGACAGGGGGCTACCATGAACACTGAAGCTTTCTTT. This chain links TRBV2 with TRBJ1-1; 10 nucleotides agree with TRBD1. From germline, CDR1 is SNHLY and CDR2 FYNNEI. V lost 4 bases to trimming and J lost 0 bases; unmatched junction nucleotides: 8. The CDR3 spans 17 residues.

The rearrangement uses TRBV7-6 and TRBJ1-1; D might be TRBD1 (6 bases). The germline V gene encodes CDR1 SGHVS and CDR2 FNYEAQ. Between the trimmed V and J ends, which lost 6 bases and 1 base, there was a span of 9 bases. This CDR3 comprises 13 residues. This chain's CDR3 is CASRLTGNTEAFF. In DNA form, the CDR3 reads TGTGCCAGCAGGTTGACAGGGAACACTGAAGCTTTCTTT.

V is TRBV29-1 and J is TRBJ1-2; D is perhaps TRBD1 (6 bases). The CDR3 length is 13 residues. CDR1 is SQVTM and CDR2 is ANQGSEA in the germline V gene. The ends were cut back, 2 bases at V and 8 bases at J, with 15 bases in the middle. CDR3 DNA sequence: TGCAGCGTTGAACGCTTAGGGGGAACGGGCTACACCTTC. Residues: CSVERLGGTGYTF. Based on the CDR3 plus reference TRBV29-1 and TRBJ1-2, the full variable domain is SAVISQKPSRDICQRGTSLTIQCQVDSQVTMMFWYRQQPGQSLTLIATANQGSEATYESGFVIDKFPISRPNLTFSTLTVSNMSPEDSSIYLCSVERLGGTGYTFGSGTRLTVV.

The chain employs TRBV28 and TRBJ2-5; possibly TRBD2 for D (6 bases). CDR1 and CDR2 (germline): MDHEN, SYDVKM. The CDR3 is made up of 16 amino acids. V was clipped by 4 bases and J by 5 bases, with 20 bases between them. The CDR3 protein is CASSSASVPMRETQYF. The CDR3 DNA reads as TGTGCCAGCAGTTCCGCTAGCGTTCCGATGCGGGAGACCCAGTACTTC.

The chain recombines TRBV4-1 with TRBJ2-5; D call uncertain. Between the trimmed V and J ends, which lost 3 bases and 7 bases, there was a span of 15 bases. The CDR3 contains 14 residues. CDR1 and CDR2 (germline): MGHRA, YSYEKL. The CDR3 coding sequence is TGCGCCAGCAGCCACAATAGACTTTCGGGGACCCAGTACTTC. Its translation is CASSHNRLSGTQYF.

The chain is built from TRBV7-2 and TRBJ1-4; 9 positions match TRBD1. CDR1 and CDR2 from the germline V gene are SGHTA and FQGNSA. The CDR3 has 15 amino acids. The V and J ends lost 5 bases and 10 bases, in that order; junction bases with no gene match: 11. In DNA form, the CDR3 reads TGTGCCAGCAGCGCCGGGACAGGGTATGCCGGAAAACTGTTTTTT. Its protein is CASSAGTGYAGKLFF.

The chain is built from TRBV28 and TRBJ2-1; 10 bases match TRBD2. Germline CDR1 MDHEN, CDR2 SYDVKM. This CDR3 spans 14 amino acids. Trimming removed 6 bases from V and 9 bases from J; junction bases left unmatched: 8. CDR3 region: CASRSPGLASEQFF. CDR3 coding DNA: TGTGCCAGCAGGAGCCCGGGACTAGCGAGTGAGCAGTTCTTC.

CDR3 residues: CASSSGTGGYNEQFF. In DNA, the CDR3 is TGTGCCAGCAGCAGCGGGACAGGGGGCTACAATGAGCAGTTCTTC. The gene calls are TRBV7-8 and TRBJ2-1, with 11 bases identical to TRBD1. This CDR3 has 15 residues. V dropped 5 bases and J dropped 3; count of bases not matched to a gene: 3. The germline CDR1 and CDR2 sequences are SGHVS and FQNEAQ.

V gene TRBV4-1 combines with J gene TRBJ1-2; 8 bases fit TRBD1. V lost 0 bases, J lost 8 bases, and 11 bases stayed unmatched. Looked up from germline, CDR1 is MGHRA and CDR2 is YSYEKL. The CDR3 sequence is 16 residues long. The CDR3 spells CASSQDRSGGARGYTF. CDR3 nucleotides: TGCGCCAGCAGCCAAGATAGGTCAGGGGGCGCGAGGGGCTACACCTTC.

The V and J genes are TRBV27 and TRBJ1-4; tentatively, D is TRBD1 (6 bases). The CDR3 contains 18 residues. The ends were cut back, 5 bases at V and 7 bases at J, with 26 bases in the middle. Germline assignment: CDR1 MNHEY and CDR2 SMNVEV (reference sequence). CDR3 loop: CASSPTVGGHARIEKLFF. The CDR3, as DNA: TGTGCCAGCAGTCCTACAGTGGGGGGGCACGCGAGAATTGAAAAACTGTTTTTT.

The chain is built from TRBV4-1 and TRBJ1-3; maybe TRBD1 (6 bases). The V end was cut by 4 bases, the J end by 2 bases, with 12 bases between. The germline V gene has CDR1 MGHRA and CDR2 YSYEKL. The CDR3 spans 15 residues. This chain's CDR3 is CASSLQGMTGNTIYF. The CDR3 nucleotides are TGCGCCAGCAGCCTACAGGGAATGACTGGAAACACCATATATTTT.

The V gene is TRBV28, the J gene TRBJ1-2; D gene uncertain. Trimming cost V 4 bases and J 0 bases, with 9 bases left between them. Looked up from germline, CDR1 is MDHEN and CDR2 is SYDVKM. CDR3 size: 14 residues. This CDR3 reads CASSYTAPNYGYTF. The DNA for the CDR3 is TGTGCCAGCAGTTACACCGCACCTAACTATGGCTACACCTTC.

V is TRBV11-2 and J is TRBJ1-2; TRBD1 matches at 8 bases. The CDR3 has 13 residues. The germline V gene encodes CDR1 SGHAT and CDR2 FQNNGV. The V gene end was trimmed by 5 bases and the J gene end by 2 bases; junction bases not matched to a gene: 1. The CDR3 sequence: CASSRQGNYGYTF. CDR3 nucleotide sequence: TGTGCCAGCAGCAGACAGGGGAACTATGGCTACACCTTC.

The chain couples TRBV6-1 to TRBJ2-1; possibly TRBD2 for D (6 bases). V lost 1 base and J 6 bases, leaving 13 bases between the germline ends. Germline loops: CDR1 MNHNS, CDR2 SASEGT. CDR3 length: 15 amino acids. This CDR3 is CASSEGTGAVNEQFF. In nucleotides, the CDR3 is TGTGCCAGCAGTGAAGGCACGGGAGCCGTCAATGAGCAGTTCTTC.

This chain joins TRBV12-3 or TRBV12-4 and TRBJ1-5; D not certain. The CDR3 covers 12 residues. V shed 1 base and J shed 8 bases, with 6 bases lying between them. The CDR3 loop is CASSLVDKPQHF. CDR3 in DNA: TGTGCCAGCAGTTTAGTAGATAAGCCCCAGCATTTT.

The gene calls are TRBV19 and TRBJ2-3; 7 bases are a match to TRBD1. This CDR3 spans 18 amino acids. Looked up from germline, CDR1 is LNHDA and CDR2 is SQIVND (reference sequence). After removal of 2 bases from V and 5 bases from J, the junction contained 16 bases not matched to a gene. The CDR3 spells CASSISVWAGGAGDTQYF. The DNA of the CDR3 is TGTGCCAGTAGTATATCGGTATGGGCAGGGGGTGCGGGAGATACGCAGTATTTT.

This clone was counted between two and nine times. The chain employs TRBV2 and TRBJ2-2; TRBD2 matches at 12 bases. In germline, CDR1 is SNHLY, CDR2 FYNNEI. This CDR3 has 14 amino acids. V lost 6 bases to trimming and J lost 5 bases; unmatched junction nucleotides: 1. The chain's CDR3 is CASRLAGGTGELFF. The CDR3 DNA reads TGTGCCAGCAGACTAGCGGGAGGAACCGGGGAGCTGTTTTTT.

The table lists this clone with a few counts. The chain uses TRBV24-1 and TRBJ1-2; TRBD1 agrees at 7 bases. This CDR3 region has 15 residues. Germline V lookup: CDR1 KGHDR, CDR2 SFDVKD. Losses at the gene ends were 3 bases for V and 4 bases for J; bases not matched to a gene: 7. The CDR3 bases are TGTGCCACCAGTGATATAGCGGGACAGCCCTATGGCTACACCTTC. This codes for CATSDIAGQPYGYTF.